This is a list of T cell receptor beta chains from one sample in a study of T cell responses to AZD1222 COVID-19 vaccine. Profiled with immunoSEQ multiplex PCR; TCRdb holds only in-frame clones, not every one. The sample has 130,000 to 150,000 clones; just over 90% are singletons. This specimen was peripheral blood, taken on day 0 of AZD1222 vaccination. The receptors originated from an adult in good health. The CDR3 runs from the conserved cysteine through the conserved F or W. A D gene is named only where the DNA matches it firmly. The size field is filled for only some rows; it gives once, few, many or a size class.

-	TRBJ1-2	-	TRBV6-1	CASSELGGYRYGYTF	TGTGCCAGCAGTGAATTGGGGGGGTATCGCTATGGCTACACCTTC
-	TRBJ1-6	-	TRBV9	CASSSRGGAADYNSPLHF	TGTGCCAGCAGCTCCAGGGGTGGAGCGGCAGATTATAATTCACCCCTCCACTTT
-	TRBJ2-7	TRBD1	TRBV5-8	CASSRDRGYEQYF	TGTGCCAGCAGCCGGGACAGGGGGTACGAGCAGTACTTC
-	TRBJ1-4	-	TRBV7-9	CASSPSSGGGDEKLFF	TGTGCCAGCAGCCCCTCCTCAGGCGGGGGTGACGAAAAACTGTTTTTT
-	TRBJ1-6	-	TRBV5-6	CASSLGSRPPPNSPLHF	TGTGCCAGCAGCTTGGGGTCCCGGCCCCCCCCAAATTCACCCCTCCACTTT
few	TRBJ2-5	-	TRBV7-2	CASSLSPQETQYF	TGTGCCAGCAGCTTATCCCCCCAAGAGACCCAGTACTTC
-	TRBJ2-1	-	TRBV5-1	CASSFSPSYNEQFF	TGCGCCAGCAGCTTTTCCCCCTCCTACAATGAGCAGTTCTTC
-	TRBJ1-1	-	TRBV21-1	CASSKPNTRGFF	TGTGCCAGCAGCAAACCTAACACCCGAGGGTTCTTT
-	TRBJ2-3	TRBD1	TRBV27	CASGRSGTGDIYTQYF	TGTGCCAGCGGAAGATCCGGGACAGGGGACATTTATACGCAGTATTTT
-	TRBJ2-1	-	TRBV9	CASSVGRATEYEQFF	TGTGCCAGCAGCGTAGGGAGGGCTACTGAGTATGAGCAGTTCTTC
-	TRBJ2-5	-	TRBV18	CASSPRLGQETQYF	TGTGCCAGCTCTCCAAGGTTGGGACAAGAGACCCAGTACTTC
-	TRBJ1-1	TRBD1	TRBV9	CASSPAGGMNTEAFF	TGTGCCAGCAGCCCGGCAGGGGGGATGAACACTGAAGCTTTCTTT
-	TRBJ1-2	-	TRBV18	CASSPGGEYGYTF	TGTGCCAGCTCACCTGGGGGGGAATATGGCTACACCTTC
-	TRBJ1-2	-	TRBV11-2	CASSLGQGSYGYTF	TGTGCCAGCAGCTTAGGCCAGGGATCCTATGGCTACACCTTC
-	TRBJ1-1	TRBD1	TRBV9	CASSLRGQGWTEAFF	TGTGCCAGCAGCCTCCGTGGACAGGGCTGGACTGAAGCTTTCTTT
once	TRBJ2-7	-	TRBV21-1	CASSKFPGQGAYEQYF	TGTGCCAGCAGCAAATTCCCGGGACAGGGGGCCTACGAGCAGTACTTC
once	TRBJ2-1	-	TRBV4-1	CASSQVGGPYNEQFF	TGCGCCAGCAGCCAAGTGGGGGGCCCCTACAATGAGCAGTTCTTC
-	TRBJ2-1	TRBD1	TRBV2	CASLGQGYNEQFF	TGTGCCAGCTTGGGACAGGGTTACAATGAGCAGTTCTTC
-	TRBJ2-1	TRBD2	TRBV7-3	CASSLTSGADNNEQFF	TGTGCCAGCAGCTTAACTAGCGGGGCAGATAACAATGAGCAGTTCTTC
once	TRBJ1-2	TRBD1	TRBV19	CASAPGQGYYGYTF	TGTGCCAGTGCTCCGGGACAGGGTTACTATGGCTACACCTTC
once	TRBJ2-2	TRBD2	TRBV9	CPPRDRGGRGELFF	TGCCCCCCCCGCGACCGGGGGGGCCGCGGGGAGCTGTTTTTT
-	TRBJ2-7	-	TRBV7-2	CASSLAGRSYEQYF	TGTGCCAGCAGCTTAGCGGGGCGGTCCTACGAGCAGTACTTC
-	TRBJ2-5	-	TRBV24-1	CATSDPGNQETQYF	TGTGCCACCAGTGACCCCGGGAACCAAGAGACCCAGTACTTC
once	TRBJ2-4	-	TRBV6-4	CASSQQGRGNIQYF	TGTGCCAGCAGTCAACAGGGGAGGGGGAACATTCAGTACTTC
-	TRBJ2-5	TRBD1	TRBV5-1	CASSLLWTGKETQYF	TGCGCCAGCAGCCTCCTCTGGACAGGGAAAGAGACCCAGTACTTC
-	TRBJ2-7	TRBD1	TRBV6-5	CASSYSTGTGGREQYF	TGTGCCAGCAGTTACTCGACCGGGACAGGGGGCCGGGAGCAGTACTTC
-	TRBJ2-7	-	TRBV18	CASSPSTYEQYF	TGTGCCAGCTCACCAAGCACCTACGAGCAGTACTTC
-	TRBJ1-5	-	TRBV6-5	CASRTNSNQPQHF	TGTGCCAGCAGGACTAATAGCAATCAGCCCCAGCATTTT
-	TRBJ1-6	-	TRBV2	CASTRGGFADSPLHF	TGTGCCAGTACAAGGGGGGGCTTCGCAGATTCACCCCTCCACTTT
-	TRBJ2-1	-	TRBV19	CASTRDRRSSYNEQFF	TGTGCCAGTACCCGGGACCGGCGAAGCTCCTACAATGAGCAGTTCTTC
-	TRBJ2-7	-	TRBV6-5	CASSWGYEQYF	TGTGCCAGCAGTTGGGGCTACGAGCAGTACTTC
-	TRBJ2-7	-	TRBV3-1/TRBV3-2	CASSQERKFSYEQYF	TGTGCCAGCAGCCAAGAGAGGAAATTCTCCTACGAGCAGTACTTC
-	TRBJ1-1	-	TRBV3-1/TRBV3-2	CASSFLTEVNTEAFF	TGTGCCAGCAGCTTTTTGACGGAGGTCAACACTGAAGCTTTCTTT
-	TRBJ2-1	-	TRBV14	CASSLGDEQFF	TGTGCCAGCAGCCTGGGGGATGAGCAGTTCTTC
-	TRBJ1-6	-	TRBV27	CASSLQGYNSPLHF	TGTGCCAGCAGTTTACAGGGGTATAATTCACCCCTCCACTTT
-	TRBJ2-1	-	TRBV30	CAWSGAGSSYNEQFF	TGTGCCTGGAGTGGGGCGGGGAGCTCCTACAATGAGCAGTTCTTC
-	TRBJ1-1	-	TRBV7-8	CASSLRQNTEAFF	TGTGCCAGCAGCTTGCGACAGAACACTGAAGCTTTCTTT
-	TRBJ1-5	-	TRBV12-5	CASGLEAQPQHF	TGTGCTAGTGGTTTGGAGGCTCAGCCCCAGCATTTT
-	TRBJ1-5	-	TRBV2	CASSEGGDQPQHF	TGTGCCAGCAGTGAAGGGGGGGATCAGCCCCAGCATTTT
once	TRBJ2-1	-	TRBV24-1	CATSDSQGLSHNEQFF	TGTGCCACCAGTGACTCTCAGGGTTTATCACACAATGAGCAGTTCTTC
once	TRBJ1-3	TRBD1	TRBV7-6	CASSSGQVGGSGNTIYF	TGTGCCAGCAGCTCCGGACAGGTCGGGGGCTCTGGAAACACCATATATTTT
-	TRBJ1-1	-	TRBV3-1/TRBV3-2	CASSQPPGPGTINTEAFF	TGTGCCAGCAGCCAACCCCCGGGCCCGGGAACTATTAACACTGAAGCTTTCTTT
-	TRBJ1-4	-	TRBV5-1	CASSSQGATNEKLFF	TGCGCCAGCAGCTCACAGGGTGCAACTAATGAAAAACTGTTTTTT
-	TRBJ1-4	TRBD1	TRBV6-6	CASRSLGGGDEKLFF	TGTGCCAGCAGATCCTTAGGGGGCGGAGATGAAAAACTGTTTTTT